The sequence of this T cell receptor beta chain was determined in a study of blood T cell repertoires in COVID-19. As for the study in general: Sites across the United States, Italy and Spain contributed samples from acute and convalescent COVID-19.

Authors' data handling: The assay estimated nucleated cells by amplifying reference gene primers. Sequenced by immunoSEQ multiplex PCR; TCRdb stores in-frame clones only, minus some. V, J and clone size are taken as reported in that table, and D and trimming were inferred from the DNA itself. Of 250,000 to 350,000 clones detected, over 85% appear once; the ten largest clones hold roughly 2.6%. V dropped 7 bases and J dropped 4; count of bases not matched to a gene: 15. This CDR3 has 17 residues. Germline V lookup: CDR1 SEHNR, CDR2 FQNEAQ (reference sequence). Recruits, aged roughly 18 to 95 years, lived in under 25 US areas. Each participant's cohort was designated according to participant-reported clinical history.

The sequenced sample was PBMCs or T cells enriched from blood (not recorded which). V is TRBV7-9 and J is TRBJ2-1; the match to TRBD2 covers 8 bases. The clonotype comes from a man between 60 and 75 years old who had recovered from COVID-19. CDR3 in amino acids: CASTNNLALAGYNEQFF. CDR3 in DNA: TGTGCCAGCACCAACAACTTGGCTCTAGCGGGTTACAATGAGCAGTTCTTC.